These T cell receptor beta chains were read from a single sample in a study of T cell responses to AZD1222 COVID-19 vaccine. Sequencing used immunoSEQ multiplex PCR; TCRdb keeps in-frame clones, though not all of them. The table records over 140,000 clones, more than 90% of them present only once. The sequencing here drew on peripheral blood, taken on day 0 of AZD1222 vaccination. The receptors here all came from an adult in good health. The CDR3 runs from the conserved cysteine through the conserved F or W. D genes are given only for firm matches. Clone size is not always given. Where it is, it says once, few, many or a class for expanded clones.

abundance: .
len: 14
v_gene: TRBV11-2
j_gene: TRBJ2-5
d_gene: TRBD1
CDR3nt: TGTGCCAGCAGCTTCGGGACAGGTGGACAGACCCAGTACTTC
CDR3aa: CASSFGTGGQTQYF

abundance: .
len: 15
v_gene: TRBV19
j_gene: TRBJ2-3
d_gene: TRBD1
CDR3nt: TGTACCAGTGGACGGGGACAGACCCCCACAGATACGCAGTATTTT
CDR3aa: CTSGRGQTPTDTQYF

abundance: .
len: 14
v_gene: TRBV2
j_gene: TRBJ1-2
d_gene: .
CDR3nt: TGTGCCAGCAGAAAAAGGGGGGGCGACTATGGCTACACCTTC
CDR3aa: CASRKRGGDYGYTF

abundance: once
len: 19
v_gene: TRBV4-1
j_gene: TRBJ1-2
d_gene: .
CDR3nt: TGCGCCAGCAGAGAGAGAGTCATGGGAACGGAGGAACAGCACTATGGCTACACCTTC
CDR3aa: CASRERVMGTEEQHYGYTF

abundance: .
len: 14
v_gene: TRBV19
j_gene: TRBJ2-2
d_gene: .
CDR3nt: TGTGCCAGTACACCCAGGGGCCCACCCGGGGAGCTGTTTTTT
CDR3aa: CASTPRGPPGELFF

abundance: .
len: 14
v_gene: TRBV3-1/TRBV3-2
j_gene: TRBJ1-1
d_gene: .
CDR3nt: TGTGCCAGCAGCCAAGAGGGGCGGGGTAGAGAGGCTTTCTTT
CDR3aa: CASSQEGRGREAFF

abundance: once
len: 15
v_gene: TRBV18
j_gene: TRBJ1-3
d_gene: TRBD1
CDR3nt: TGTGCCAGCTCGCGACAGGGGATCTCCGGAAACACCATATATTTT
CDR3aa: CASSRQGISGNTIYF

abundance: .
len: 14
v_gene: TRBV11-3
j_gene: TRBJ2-3
d_gene: TRBD1
CDR3nt: TGTGCCAGCATTGACGACAGGGCCACAGATACGCAGTATTTT
CDR3aa: CASIDDRATDTQYF

abundance: .
len: 14
v_gene: TRBV7-9
j_gene: TRBJ1-1
d_gene: .
CDR3nt: TGTGCCAGCAGCTTAGTGAATGCCGACAGTGAAGCTTTCTTT
CDR3aa: CASSLVNADSEAFF

abundance: .
len: 16
v_gene: TRBV18
j_gene: TRBJ1-3
d_gene: .
CDR3nt: TGTGCCAGCTCACCAGACAGGCACTCCTCTGGAAACACCATATATTTT
CDR3aa: CASSPDRHSSGNTIYF

abundance: .
len: 12
v_gene: TRBV28
j_gene: TRBJ2-3
d_gene: TRBD2
CDR3nt: TGTGCCAGCAGTTTACGGACTAGCGGGCAGTATTTT
CDR3aa: CASSLRTSGQYF

abundance: .
len: 17
v_gene: TRBV21-1
j_gene: TRBJ2-5
d_gene: .
CDR3nt: TGTGCCAGCAGCCACCCTACGGGACAGGAGTACCAAGAGACCCAGTACTTC
CDR3aa: CASSHPTGQEYQETQYF

abundance: .
len: 17
v_gene: TRBV6-1
j_gene: TRBJ2-3
d_gene: TRBD2
CDR3nt: TGTGCCAGCAGTGATCCCCGACTAGCGGGAGTTTCGGATACGCAGTATTTT
CDR3aa: CASSDPRLAGVSDTQYF

abundance: .
len: 13
v_gene: TRBV7-8
j_gene: TRBJ2-2
d_gene: .
CDR3nt: TGTGCCAGCAGCTTCAGGGTCTCCGGGGAGCTGTTTTTT
CDR3aa: CASSFRVSGELFF

abundance: once
len: 14
v_gene: TRBV27
j_gene: TRBJ2-7
d_gene: TRBD1
CDR3nt: TGTGCCAGCAGTTCGGACAGGGGCTTCGGCGAGCAGTACTTC
CDR3aa: CASSSDRGFGEQYF

abundance: medium-sized
len: 14
v_gene: TRBV10-3
j_gene: TRBJ2-7
d_gene: TRBD1
CDR3nt: TGTGCCATCAGTCGGACAGGGGAAGGCGACGAGCAGTACTTC
CDR3aa: CAISRTGEGDEQYF